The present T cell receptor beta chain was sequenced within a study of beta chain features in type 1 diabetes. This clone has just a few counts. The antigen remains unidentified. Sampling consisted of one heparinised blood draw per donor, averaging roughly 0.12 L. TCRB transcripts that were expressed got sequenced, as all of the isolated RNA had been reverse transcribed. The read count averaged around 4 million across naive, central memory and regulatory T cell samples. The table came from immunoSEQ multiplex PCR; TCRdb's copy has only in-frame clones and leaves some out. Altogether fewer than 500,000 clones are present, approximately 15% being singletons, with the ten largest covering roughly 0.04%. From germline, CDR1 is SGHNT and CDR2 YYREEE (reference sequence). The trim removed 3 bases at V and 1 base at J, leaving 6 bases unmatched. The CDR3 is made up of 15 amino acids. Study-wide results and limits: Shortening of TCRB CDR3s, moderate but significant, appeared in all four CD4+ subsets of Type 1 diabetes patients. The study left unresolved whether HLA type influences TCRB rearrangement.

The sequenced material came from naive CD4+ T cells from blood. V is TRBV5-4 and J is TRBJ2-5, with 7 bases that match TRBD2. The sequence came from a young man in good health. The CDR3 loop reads CASSSGSGIQETQYF. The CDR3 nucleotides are TGTGCCAGCAGCTCAGGAAGCGGGATCCAAGAGACCCAGTACTTC.